This TCR beta chain is from a study of blood T cell repertoires in COVID-19. On the study more broadly: Sites in the United States, Italy and Spain provided acute and convalescent COVID-19 samples.

Here immunoSEQ multiplex PCR was the method, and the copy in TCRdb shows in-frame clones only, minus some. The repertoire holds about 110,000 clones, with 70% to 90% as singletons. The V gene end was trimmed by 11 bases and the J gene end by 8 bases; junction bases not matched to a gene: 13. Germline CDR1 is ENHRY and CDR2 is SYGVKD. The CDR3 runs to 14 residues. The J gene is TRBJ2-1, the V gene TRBV10-3; 9 nucleotides align to TRBD1. The source material was peripheral blood. The source of this sequence is a human donor in a cohort sampled during active COVID-19. CDR3 nucleotide sequence: TGTGCCGCCTGGGGACAGGGTGATTCGGATGAGCAGTTCTTC. This gives the protein CAAWGQGDSDEQFF.